These 29 T cell receptor beta chains were sequenced from one sample in a study of siplizumab effects on memory and regulatory T cells. Sequenced by immunoSEQ multiplex PCR; TCRdb stores in-frame clones only, minus some. The profile covers more than 85,000 clones, with 92% appearing a single time and 0.85% to 1.3% taken by the ten largest. The specimen was CD4+ T cells sorted from blood. All receptors derive from a human donor in good health.

The chain carries TRBV10-1 and TRBJ1-4; D gene uncertain. The CDR3 has 11 residues. Trimming took off 2 bases at V and 8 bases at J, with 3 bases between the two ends. Germline CDR1 and CDR2: WNHNN and SYGVQD (reference sequence). The CDR3 reads CASSEKEKLFF. The DNA for the CDR3 is TGCGCCAGCAGTGAGAAAGAAAAACTGTTTTTT.

The CDR3 loop reads CASSLEQKSYGYTF. CDR3 DNA sequence: TGCGCCAGCAGCTTGGAACAGAAGTCCTATGGCTACACCTTC. The chain recombines TRBV5-1 with TRBJ1-2; D is ambiguous. The length of the CDR3 is 14 residues. CDR1 SGHRS and CDR2 YFSETQ come from the germline V gene. The V end was cut by 0 bases, the J end by 4 bases, with 10 bases between.

The chain carries TRBV11-2 and TRBJ2-3, with D tentatively TRBD2 (6 bases). Deletions cut 10 bases from V and 2 bases from J, with 19 bases between. The germline CDR1 and CDR2 sequences are SGHAT and FQNNGV. The CDR3 is 15 amino acids. CDR3 amino acids: CAIPSRGGNTDTQYF. The CDR3 region has the DNA TGTGCCATCCCGTCTCGGGGAGGAAACACAGATACGCAGTATTTT.

This chain connects TRBV7-6 to TRBJ1-4; 7 bases are shared with TRBD1. The CDR3 is 15 residues long. The germline V gene has CDR1 SGHVS and CDR2 FNYEAQ. V lost 2 bases to trimming and J lost 5 bases; unmatched junction nucleotides: 5. CDR3 in amino acids: CASSLRGTANEKLFF. CDR3 DNA sequence: TGTGCCAGCAGCTTACGGGGGACAGCCAATGAAAAACTGTTTTTT. The whole variable domain, filled in from reference TRBV7-6 and TRBJ1-4, reads GAGVSQSPRYKVTKRGQDVALRCDPISGHVSLYWYRQALGQGPEFLTYFNYEAQQDKSGLPNDRFSAERPEGSISTLTIQRTEQRDSAMYRCASSLRGTANEKLFFGSGTQLSVL.

V usage is TRBV7-6 and J usage is TRBJ2-7, with 8 bases matching TRBD1. This CDR3 has 13 residues. J was trimmed by 5 bases and V by 5 bases; bases with no gene match: 5. The germline CDR1 and CDR2 sequences are SGHVS and FNYEAQ. CDR3 protein: CASSAGGFNEQYF. The CDR3 bases are TGTGCCAGCAGCGCAGGGGGCTTCAACGAGCAGTACTTC.

The chain employs TRBV2 and TRBJ2-3, with 9 bases aligning to TRBD1. Germline V CDR1 and CDR2: SNHLY, FYNNEI. With 7 bases clipped from V and 4 bases from J, the junction kept 6 bases outside the gene matches. CDR3 length: 14 residues. The CDR3 DNA is TGTGCCAGCATTTGGACAGGGGAGGCAGATACGCAGTATTTT. This translates into CASIWTGEADTQYF.

V and J are TRBV28 and TRBJ2-5; weak D call: TRBD2 (7 bases). Trimming stripped 7 bases from V and 5 bases from J, with 20 bases between. CDR1 is MDHEN, CDR2 SYDVKM, per germline. The CDR3 is made up of 15 amino acids. In DNA, the CDR3 is TGTGCCAGCACTACCCTAGGAGGGGGGGTGGAGACCCAGTACTTC. Encoded protein: CASTTLGGGVETQYF.

The chain is built from TRBV7-2 and TRBJ1-4; D is possibly TRBD1 (5 bases). The germline V and J ends were trimmed by 4 bases and 4 bases, with 13 bases remaining between them. Germline values: CDR1 SGHTA, CDR2 FQGNSA. CDR3 length equals 15 residues. Here the CDR3 DNA reads TGTGCCAGCAGCTCTCAGGGCAGTATTAATGAAAAACTGTTTTTT. Its protein product is CASSSQGSINEKLFF.

This clone came up once. At one boundary the junction diverges from the germline segment, which might be a read error. The chain carries TRBV28 and TRBJ1-1; TRBD1 is a possible D gene (5 bases). Germline V gene sequence: CDR1 MDHEN, CDR2 SYDVKM. The CDR3 has 11 residues. CDR3 in DNA: TGTGCCAGCAGTTTAGTGGGGGGAGCCCAGTTT. This encodes CASSLVGGAQF.

The gene calls are TRBV7-8 and TRBJ2-2; 7 bases fit TRBD2. Germline lookup yields CDR1 SGHVS and CDR2 FQNEAQ. Trimming cost V 5 bases and J 2 bases; bases outside gene matches: 5. The CDR3 spans 15 residues. Written as DNA, the CDR3 is TGTGCCAGCAGCATCAGACTAGCTAACACCGGGGAGCTGTTTTTT. It specifies CASSIRLANTGELFF.

In its sample, this clone was seen once. The chain couples TRBV11-2 to TRBJ1-1, with D possibly being TRBD1 (6 bases). Trimming cost V 7 bases and J 2 bases, with 26 bases left between them. The length of the CDR3 is 18 residues. CDR1 is SGHAT, CDR2 FQNNGV, per germline. The CDR3 DNA reads as TGTGCCAGCACCCGAATCATAGACCCGGGACACTTTAACACTGAAGCTTTCTTT. This codes for CASTRIIDPGHFNTEAFF.

The chain combines TRBV6-4 with TRBJ2-5; D perhaps matches TRBD2 (6 bases). This CDR3 contains 13 residues. Per the germline V gene, CDR1 is MRHNA and CDR2 is SNTAGT. The V end was cut by 2 bases, the J end by 5 bases, with 9 bases between. The CDR3 spells CASSDPLAETQYF. The CDR3 bases are TGTGCCAGCAGTGACCCGCTAGCGGAGACCCAGTACTTC.

In its sample, this clone was seen a few times. The V and J genes are TRBV2 and TRBJ1-1, with TRBD1 as a possible D gene (6 bases). The CDR3 contains 14 residues. Trimming took 10 bases from V and 0 from J, leaving 15 bases between them. Germline CDR1 is SNHLY and CDR2 is FYNNEI. CDR3 sequence (DNA): TGTGCCAAGGGGGGATACATCATGAACACTGAAGCTTTCTTT. Its protein product is CAKGGYIMNTEAFF.

This chain connects TRBV5-1 to TRBJ2-7; 8 bases fit TRBD1. Germline CDR1 reads SGHRS; CDR2 reads YFSETQ. The CDR3 spans 14 residues. Trimming took 3 bases from V and 3 from J; bases not matched to a gene: 5. CDR3 coding DNA: TGCGCCAGCAGCTGGGGACAGGAGATCTACGAGCAGTACTTC. Its protein product is CASSWGQEIYEQYF.

This chain joins TRBV2 and TRBJ2-3; D possibly uses TRBD1 or TRBD2 (6 bases each). The germline V gene has CDR1 SNHLY and CDR2 FYNNEI. This CDR3 is 17 amino acids long. The V and J ends lost 1 base and 1 base respectively, with 15 bases between them. CDR3 nucleotides: TGTGCCAGCAGTGAAGAGATAGGAAGGGGGGGCACAGATACGCAGTATTTT. It specifies CASSEEIGRGGTDTQYF.

The V and J genes are TRBV2 and TRBJ2-2; 8 nucleotides agree with TRBD2. CDR3 length equals 15 residues. CDR1 and CDR2 (germline): SNHLY, FYNNEI. After removal of 5 bases from V and 4 bases from J, the junction contained 6 bases not matched to a gene. CDR3 in amino acids: CASSPLAGGTGELFF. CDR3 in DNA: TGTGCCAGCAGTCCGCTTGCGGGGGGCACCGGGGAGCTGTTTTTT.

This sequence joins TRBV19 and TRBJ1-1, with D possibly matching TRBD1 (5 bases). Deletions cut 3 bases from V and 4 bases from J, with 12 bases between. The germline gives CDR1 LNHDA, CDR2 SQIVND (reference sequence). There are 14 residues in the CDR3. CDR3 loop: CASSIPGLITEAFF. CDR3 nucleotides: TGTGCCAGTAGTATCCCAGGGTTAATCACTGAAGCTTTCTTT.

A single count supports this clone. The CDR3 nucleotides are TGCGCCAGCAGCCCAGTTACTTCCTACGAGCAGTACTTC. This codes for CASSPVTSYEQYF. The rearrangement joins TRBV5-1 to TRBJ2-7; D unclear. Trimming cost V 4 bases and J 1 base, with 9 bases left between them. The CDR3 extends over 13 amino acids. Per germline, CDR1 SGHRS and CDR2 YFSETQ.

The chain couples TRBV18 to TRBJ2-3, with D possibly being TRBD2 (6 bases). The CDR3 length is 16 residues. CDR1 KGHSH and CDR2 LQKENI come from the germline V gene. Trimming removed 3 bases at V and 4 bases at J, with 17 bases between. The CDR3 DNA is TGTGCCAGCTCACCCCTCGGACTCGGGGGTGCAGATACGCAGTATTTT. It codes for CASSPLGLGGADTQYF.

The genes are TRBV5-4 and TRBJ2-3; D not resolved. Germline CDR1 SGHNT, CDR2 YYREEE (reference sequence). V gave up 4 bases and J gave up 6 bases, with 15 bases separating them. This CDR3 has 14 residues. The CDR3: CASSNQGGWDTQYF. The CDR3 region has the DNA TGTGCCAGCAGCAATCAAGGTGGATGGGATACGCAGTATTTT.

This clone was seen only once. The J gene is TRBJ2-2, the V gene TRBV5-4; 7 bases line up with TRBD1. J gave up 2 bases and V 4 bases, and 5 bases lay outside the gene matches. From germline, CDR1 is SGHNT and CDR2 YYREEE (reference sequence). The CDR3 sequence is 15 residues long. The CDR3 DNA reads TGTGCCAGCAGCCCAAGACAGGGCAACACCGGGGAGCTGTTTTTT. It codes for CASSPRQGNTGELFF.

This clone was seen a single time. The chain uses TRBV10-3 and TRBJ2-5, with D uncertain. V was trimmed by 0 bases and J by 5 bases, leaving 10 bases between them. CDR1 ENHRY and CDR2 SYGVKD come from the germline V gene. CDR3 length: 14 amino acids. In nucleotides, the CDR3 is TGTGCCATCAGTGAGTCGTGGGGAAGGGAGACCCAGTACTTC. Amino acid sequence: CAISESWGRETQYF.

Regarding this clone: This same CDR3 is encoded by further DNA sequences in the sample. V gene TRBV14 combines with J gene TRBJ2-1; the D is unclear. Trimming took off 1 base at V and 6 bases at J, with 7 bases between the two ends. The germline V gene encodes CDR1 SGHDN and CDR2 FVKESK. CDR3 length: 13 amino acids. The CDR3 nucleotides read TGTGCCAGCAGCCAAGCTATTGGCAATGAGCAGTTCTTC. Translating it yields CASSQAIGNEQFF. The full variable domain, completed using reference TRBV14 and TRBJ2-1, is EAGVTQFPSHSVIEKGQTVTLRCDPISGHDNLYWYRRVMGKEIKFLLHFVKESKQDESGMPNNRFLAERTGGTYSTLKVQPAELEDSGVYFCASSQAIGNEQFFGPGTRLTVL.

This clone is a singleton in its sample. The J gene is TRBJ1-3, the V gene TRBV19; D might be TRBD1 (5 bases). The CDR3 consists of 16 residues. Germline loops: CDR1 LNHDA, CDR2 SQIVND (reference sequence). With 5 bases removed from V and 4 bases from J, the gap between germline ends came to 18 bases. The CDR3 protein is CASSLATGTPGNTIYF. Written as DNA, the CDR3 is TGTGCCAGTAGTTTAGCCACTGGGACGCCAGGAAACACCATATATTTT.

This clone showed up just once. The CDR3 region is CASSQGLGVDAGELFF. CDR3 coding DNA: TGTGCCAGCAGCCAAGGCTTAGGGGTGGACGCCGGGGAGCTGTTTTTT. The chain carries TRBV4-2 and TRBJ2-2; TRBD1 might be the D (5 bases). The CDR3 length is 16 residues. Germline CDR1 and CDR2: LGHNA and YNFKEQ. V lost 1 base to trimming and J lost 6 bases, with 15 bases between them.

The chain combines TRBV21-1 with TRBJ2-7. TRBV21-1 is a listed pseudogene. This CDR3 comprises 14 residues. This chain's CDR3 is CASSKLGVSYEQYF. The CDR3 DNA is TGTGCCAGCAGCAAATTGGGGGTCTCCTACGAGCAGTACTTC.

This chain joins TRBV29-1 and TRBJ2-5; 8 nucleotides line up with TRBD2. This CDR3 is built from 13 residues. Germline CDR1 SQVTM, CDR2 ANQGSEA. With V trimmed by 7 bases and J by 5 bases, 9 bases remained unmatched. CDR3 nucleotides: TGCAGCGCCGAAAGCGGGGGAGGGGAGACCCAGTACTTC. This gives the protein CSAESGGGETQYF.

This clone was detected once. The rearrangement links TRBV27 to TRBJ1-1; maybe TRBD1 (6 bases). The CDR3 extends over 16 amino acids. Germline CDR1 is MNHEY and CDR2 is SMNVEV (reference sequence). Trimming shortened V by 3 bases and J by 4 bases, and 18 bases separated the two germline ends. The CDR3 loop is CASSLRGGSPGTEAFF. In nucleotides, the CDR3 is TGTGCCAGCAGTTTGAGGGGGGGAAGCCCGGGCACTGAAGCTTTCTTT.

The CDR3: CASLGYRPMRSYNSPLHF. The CDR3 DNA sequence: TGTGCCAGCCTAGGTTATCGGCCGATGAGGTCCTATAATTCACCCCTCCACTTT. This chain connects TRBV2 to TRBJ1-6; D ambiguous. CDR3 length: 18 residues. Trimming took 8 bases from V and 1 from J, leaving 21 bases between them. In germline, CDR1 is SNHLY, CDR2 FYNNEI.